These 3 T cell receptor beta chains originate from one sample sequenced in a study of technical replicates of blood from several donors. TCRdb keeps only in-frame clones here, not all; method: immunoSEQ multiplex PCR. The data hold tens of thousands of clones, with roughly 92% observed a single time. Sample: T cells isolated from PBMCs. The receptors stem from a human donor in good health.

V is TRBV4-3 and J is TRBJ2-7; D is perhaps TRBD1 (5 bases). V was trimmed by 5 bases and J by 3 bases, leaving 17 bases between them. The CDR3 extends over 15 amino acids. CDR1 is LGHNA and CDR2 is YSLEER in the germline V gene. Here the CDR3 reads CASSARTPFNYEQYF. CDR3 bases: TGCGCCAGCAGCGCCAGGACACCTTTCAACTACGAGCAGTACTTC.

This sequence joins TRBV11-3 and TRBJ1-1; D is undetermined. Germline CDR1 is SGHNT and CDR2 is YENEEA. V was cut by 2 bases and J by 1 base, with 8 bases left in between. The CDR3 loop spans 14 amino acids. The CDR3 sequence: CASSLSPQNTEAFF. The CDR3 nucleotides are TGTGCCAGCAGCTTATCCCCACAGAACACTGAAGCTTTCTTT.

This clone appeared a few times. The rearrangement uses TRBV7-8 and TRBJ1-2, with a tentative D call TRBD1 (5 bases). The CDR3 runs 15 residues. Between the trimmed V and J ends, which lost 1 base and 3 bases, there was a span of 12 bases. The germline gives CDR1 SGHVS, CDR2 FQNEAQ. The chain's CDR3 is CASSLGEGLDYGYTF. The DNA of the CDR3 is TGTGCCAGCAGCTTAGGGGAGGGACTAGACTATGGCTACACCTTC.